This T cell receptor (beta chain) was retrieved from a study of T cells in women clearing cervical HPV infection. Concerning this clone: Read sequence stops 3 residues before the CDR3 end, and the germline J gene provides the missing end.

Data came from immunoSEQ multiplex PCR; TCRdb stores just in-frame clones and leaves some out. The sample has 25,000 to 35,000 clones. Cervical HPV DNA detected by MY09/MY11 PCR, typed by dot-blot. Per the germline V gene, CDR1 is KGHSH and CDR2 is LQKENI. This CDR3 comprises 16 residues. Trimming at V came to 2 bases and at J to 4 bases, leaving 7 bases not matched to a gene. The specimen was blood buffy coat. The origin of this receptor is a woman between 18 and 70 years old with a cervical HPV16 infection that either progressed to CIN3+ or cleared (not recorded which). The rearrangement uses TRBV18 and TRBJ2-2; TRBD1 agrees at 7 bases. The CDR3 bases that were read are TGTGCCAGCTCACCAATCGGGACAGCAGTCACCGGGGAG. Amino acid sequence: CASSPIGTAVTGE. The full CDR3 protein reads CASSPIGTAVTGELFF. The full variable domain, rest sourced from reference TRBV18 and TRBJ2-2, is NAGVMQNPRHLVRRRGQEARLRCSPMKGHSHVYWYRQLPEEGLKFMVYLQKENIIDESGMPKERFSAEFPKEGPSILRIQQVVRGDSAAYFCASSPIGTAVTGELFFGEGSRLTVL.